This T cell receptor (beta chain) was sequenced during a study of OX40 agonist ivuxolimab in advanced cancers. Study as a whole: Hepatocellular carcinoma, melanoma, renal cell or head and neck cancer affected the dose-escalation patients. The eligibility criteria allowed prior anti-PD-1, anti-PD-L1 or anti-CTLA-4 therapy, and 40% had some. Study-level results: Researchers did not establish what antigens the expanded peripheral T cells target.

Data came from immunoSEQ multiplex PCR; TCRdb stores just in-frame clones and leaves some out. Of 55,000 to 75,000 clones listed, approximately 91% are singletons. Remarks on this clone: Its antigen is unidentified.

Germline V gives CDR1 SGHRS, CDR2 YFSETQ. The V end was cut by 0 bases, the J end by 7 bases, with 17 bases between. CDR3 length: 15 residues. The chain is built from TRBV5-1 and TRBJ2-7; the D is unclear. The clonotype was recovered from an adult with an advanced solid tumor such as melanoma, head and neck, liver or kidney cancer. Specimen: CD4+ or CD8+ T cells sorted from blood, collected in a trial of the OX40 agonist ivuxolimab. In nucleotides, the CDR3 is TGCGCCAGCAGCTTGGCCGTGAGGCCCTTTGAGGAGCAGTACTTC. This gives the protein CASSLAVRPFEEQYF.